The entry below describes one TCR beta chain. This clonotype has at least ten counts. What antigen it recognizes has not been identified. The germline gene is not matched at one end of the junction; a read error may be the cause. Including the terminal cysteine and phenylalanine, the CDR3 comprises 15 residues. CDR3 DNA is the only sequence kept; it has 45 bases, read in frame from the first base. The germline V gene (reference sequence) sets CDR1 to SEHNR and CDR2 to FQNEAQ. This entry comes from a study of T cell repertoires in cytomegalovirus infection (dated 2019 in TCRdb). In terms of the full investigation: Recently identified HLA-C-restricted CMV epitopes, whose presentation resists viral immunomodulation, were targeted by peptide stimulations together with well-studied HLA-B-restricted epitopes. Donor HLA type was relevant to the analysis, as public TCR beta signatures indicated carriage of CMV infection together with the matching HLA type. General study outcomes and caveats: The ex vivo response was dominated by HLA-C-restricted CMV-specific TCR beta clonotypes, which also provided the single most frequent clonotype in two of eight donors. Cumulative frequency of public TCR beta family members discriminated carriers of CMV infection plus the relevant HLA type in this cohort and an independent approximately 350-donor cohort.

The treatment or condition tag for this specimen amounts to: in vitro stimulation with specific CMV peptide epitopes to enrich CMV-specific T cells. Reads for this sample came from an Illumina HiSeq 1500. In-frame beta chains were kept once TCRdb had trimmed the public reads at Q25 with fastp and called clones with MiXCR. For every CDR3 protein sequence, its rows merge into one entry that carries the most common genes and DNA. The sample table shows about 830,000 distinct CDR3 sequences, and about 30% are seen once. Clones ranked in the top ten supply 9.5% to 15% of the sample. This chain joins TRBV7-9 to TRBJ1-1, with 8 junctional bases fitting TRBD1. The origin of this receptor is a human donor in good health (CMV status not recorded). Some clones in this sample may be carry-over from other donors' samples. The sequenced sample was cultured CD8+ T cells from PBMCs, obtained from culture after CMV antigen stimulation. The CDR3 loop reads CASSLGQGWGTEAFF. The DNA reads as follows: TGTGCCAGCAGTTTAGGACAGGGTTGGGGAACTGAAGCTTTCTTT.